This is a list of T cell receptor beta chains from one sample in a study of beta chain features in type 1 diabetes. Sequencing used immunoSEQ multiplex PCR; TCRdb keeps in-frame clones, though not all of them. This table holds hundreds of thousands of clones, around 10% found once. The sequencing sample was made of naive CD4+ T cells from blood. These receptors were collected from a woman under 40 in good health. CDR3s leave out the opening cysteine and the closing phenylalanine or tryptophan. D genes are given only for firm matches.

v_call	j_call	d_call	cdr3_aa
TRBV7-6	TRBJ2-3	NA	ASSLRGASGTDTQY
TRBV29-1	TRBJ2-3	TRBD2	SVVGQAGGRTDTQY
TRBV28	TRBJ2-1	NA	ASSSGHSSSYNEQF
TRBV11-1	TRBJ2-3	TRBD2	ASSLTAGDTDTQY
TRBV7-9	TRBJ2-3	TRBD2	ASSSGTSATTDTQY
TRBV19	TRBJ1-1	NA	ASKRENTEAF
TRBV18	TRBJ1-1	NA	ASSPDSLNTEAF
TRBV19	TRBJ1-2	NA	ASSPGGGYT
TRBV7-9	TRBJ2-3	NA	ASSFRSDTQY
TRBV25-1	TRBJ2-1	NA	ASRLTSLEQF
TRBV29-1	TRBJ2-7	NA	SVEKDIPYEQY
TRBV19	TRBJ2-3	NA	ASSVGLTDTQY
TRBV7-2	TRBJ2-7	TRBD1	ASSKSDRGPLSEQY
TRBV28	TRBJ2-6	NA	ASSAGTIVLT
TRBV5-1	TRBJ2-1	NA	ASSTRGILYNEQF
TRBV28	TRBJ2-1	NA	ASSTGAMAYNEQF
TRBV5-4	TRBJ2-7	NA	ASSSPQGAYEQY
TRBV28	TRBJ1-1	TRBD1	ASSSGQGTEAF
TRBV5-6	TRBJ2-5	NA	ASSKLAGTRMLTQETQY
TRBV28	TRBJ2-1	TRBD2	ASTSGAYNEQF
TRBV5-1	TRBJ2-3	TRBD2	ASSAGTSADTQY
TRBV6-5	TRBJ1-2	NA	ASSPRTSPNYGYT
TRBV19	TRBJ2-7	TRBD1	ASSRDRGPYEQY
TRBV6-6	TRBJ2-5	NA	ASSYEKGRRETQY
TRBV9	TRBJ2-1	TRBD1	ASSARTGGIYNEQF
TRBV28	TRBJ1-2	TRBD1	ASSGQGTYGYT
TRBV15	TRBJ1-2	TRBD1	ATSLDRGGYGYT
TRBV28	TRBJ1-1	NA	ASSSLGFMNTEAF
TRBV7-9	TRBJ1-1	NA	ASSVPGYRGNTEAF
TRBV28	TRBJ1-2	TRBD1	ASSLSLPGQGNGYT
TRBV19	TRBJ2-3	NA	ASGHLPTDTQY
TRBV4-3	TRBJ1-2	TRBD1	ASSQGSGTAYGYT
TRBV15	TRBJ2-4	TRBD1	ATSRARQGLNIQY
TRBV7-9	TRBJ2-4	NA	ASSLGSRVRDIQY
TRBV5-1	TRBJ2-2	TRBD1	ASSLADRDIGELF
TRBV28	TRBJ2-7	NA	ASSWPGYEQY
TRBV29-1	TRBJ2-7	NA	SVAPAPYEQY
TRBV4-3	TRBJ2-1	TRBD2	ASSQSYSGAYNEQF
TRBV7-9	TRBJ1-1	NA	ASSRQGITEAF
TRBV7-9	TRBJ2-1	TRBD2	ASSLKLAGGPWEQF
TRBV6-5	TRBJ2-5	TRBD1	ASSYGTGRGETQY
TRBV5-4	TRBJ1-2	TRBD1	ASSPGGARSHGYT
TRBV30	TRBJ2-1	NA	AWSISGTYNEQF
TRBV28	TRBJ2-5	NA	ASSQRRQETQY
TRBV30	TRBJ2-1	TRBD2	AWRRTSGIGEQF
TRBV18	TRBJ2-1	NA	ASSPGPDGFDEQF
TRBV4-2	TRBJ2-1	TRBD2	ASSQEPAGGPGHNEQF